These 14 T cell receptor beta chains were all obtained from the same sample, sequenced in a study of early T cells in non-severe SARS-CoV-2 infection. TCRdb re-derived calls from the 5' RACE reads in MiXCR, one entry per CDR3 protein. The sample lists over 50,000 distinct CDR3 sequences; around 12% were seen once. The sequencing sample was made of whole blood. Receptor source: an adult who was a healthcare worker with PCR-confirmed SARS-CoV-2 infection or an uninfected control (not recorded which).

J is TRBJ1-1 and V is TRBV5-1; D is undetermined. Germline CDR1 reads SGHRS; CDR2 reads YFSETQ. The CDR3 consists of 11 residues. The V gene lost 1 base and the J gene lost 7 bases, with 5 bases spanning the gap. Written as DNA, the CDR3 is TGCGCCAGCAGCTTGAACGGTGAAGCTTTCTTT. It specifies CASSLNGEAFF.

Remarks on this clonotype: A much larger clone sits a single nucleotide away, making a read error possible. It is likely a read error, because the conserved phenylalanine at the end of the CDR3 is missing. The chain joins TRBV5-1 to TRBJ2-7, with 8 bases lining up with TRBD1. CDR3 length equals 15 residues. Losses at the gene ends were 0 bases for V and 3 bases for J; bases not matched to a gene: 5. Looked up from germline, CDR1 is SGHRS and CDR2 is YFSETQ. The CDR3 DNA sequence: TGCGCCAGCAGCTTGGCCCAGGGGGCGTTCTACGAGCAGTACTCC. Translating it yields CASSLAQGAFYEQYS.

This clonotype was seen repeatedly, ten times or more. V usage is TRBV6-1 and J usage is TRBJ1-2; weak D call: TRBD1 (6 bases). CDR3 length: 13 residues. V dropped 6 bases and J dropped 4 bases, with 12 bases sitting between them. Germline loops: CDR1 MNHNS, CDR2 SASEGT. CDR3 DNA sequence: TGTGCCAGCAGCGAGGACAGCGTCTATGGCTACACCTTC. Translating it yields CASSEDSVYGYTF.

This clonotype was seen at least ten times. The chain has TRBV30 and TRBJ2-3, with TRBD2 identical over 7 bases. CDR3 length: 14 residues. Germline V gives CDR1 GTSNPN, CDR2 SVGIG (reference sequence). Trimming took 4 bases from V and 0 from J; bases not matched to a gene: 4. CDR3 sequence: CAWTSGVSTDTQYF. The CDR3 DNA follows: TGTGCCTGGACCAGCGGGGTGAGCACAGATACGCAGTATTTT.

The CDR3 sequence: CASSLDLLAGEKFF. DNA of the CDR3: TGTGCCAGCAGCTTAGATCTGCTAGCGGGAGAAAAGTTCTTC. The chain is built from TRBV11-2 and TRBJ2-1; TRBD2 matches at 10 bases. This CDR3 region has 14 residues. Per the germline V gene, CDR1 is SGHAT and CDR2 is FQNNGV. Losses at the gene ends were 0 bases for V and 14 bases for J; bases not matched to a gene: 7.

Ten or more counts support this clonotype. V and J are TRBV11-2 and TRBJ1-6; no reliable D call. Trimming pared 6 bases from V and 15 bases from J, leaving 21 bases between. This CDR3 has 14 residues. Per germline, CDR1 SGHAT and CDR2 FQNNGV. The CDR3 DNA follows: TGTGCCAGCAGGGGCGGAACGGGTAACGGACTCCTCCACTTT. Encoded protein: CASRGGTGNGLLHF.

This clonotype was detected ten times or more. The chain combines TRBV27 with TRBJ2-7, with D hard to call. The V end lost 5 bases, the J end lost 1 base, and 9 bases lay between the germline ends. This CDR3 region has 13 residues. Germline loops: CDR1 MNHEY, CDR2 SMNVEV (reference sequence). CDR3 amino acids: CASSLTPSYEQYF. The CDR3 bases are TGTGCCAGCAGTCTGACGCCTTCCTACGAGCAGTACTTC.

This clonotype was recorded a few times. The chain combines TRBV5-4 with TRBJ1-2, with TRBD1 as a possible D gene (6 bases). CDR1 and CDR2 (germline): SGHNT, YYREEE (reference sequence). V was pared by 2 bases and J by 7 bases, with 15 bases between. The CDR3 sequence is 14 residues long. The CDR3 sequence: CASSFETGLGGYTF. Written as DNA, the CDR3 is TGTGCCAGCAGCTTCGAAACAGGGCTGGGTGGCTACACCTTC.

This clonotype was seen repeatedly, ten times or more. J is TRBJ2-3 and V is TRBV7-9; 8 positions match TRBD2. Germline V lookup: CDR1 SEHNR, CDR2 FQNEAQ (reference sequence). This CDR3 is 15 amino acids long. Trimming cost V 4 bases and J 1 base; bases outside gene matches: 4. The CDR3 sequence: CASSSRAGGTDTQYF. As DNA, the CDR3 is TGTGCCAGCAGCTCCCGAGCGGGAGGCACAGATACGCAGTATTTT.

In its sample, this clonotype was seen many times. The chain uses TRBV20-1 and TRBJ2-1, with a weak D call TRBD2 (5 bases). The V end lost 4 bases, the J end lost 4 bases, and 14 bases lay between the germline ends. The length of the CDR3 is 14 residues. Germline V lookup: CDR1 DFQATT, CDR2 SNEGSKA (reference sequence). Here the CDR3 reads CSAMGAWGYNEQFF. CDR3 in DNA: TGCAGTGCTATGGGAGCGTGGGGTTACAATGAGCAGTTCTTC.

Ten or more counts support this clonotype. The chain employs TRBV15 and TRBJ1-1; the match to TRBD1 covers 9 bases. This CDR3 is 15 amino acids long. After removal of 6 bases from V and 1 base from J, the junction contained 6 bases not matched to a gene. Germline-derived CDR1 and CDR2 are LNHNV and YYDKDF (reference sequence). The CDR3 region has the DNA TGTGCCACCAGAGATACAGGGGGCAGGAACACTGAAGCTTTCTTT. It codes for CATRDTGGRNTEAFF.

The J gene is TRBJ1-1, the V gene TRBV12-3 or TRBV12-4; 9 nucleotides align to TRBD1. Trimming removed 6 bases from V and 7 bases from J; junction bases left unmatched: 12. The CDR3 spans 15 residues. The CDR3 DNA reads TGTGCCAGCAGACCGACAGGGACAGGGAGATATGAAGCTTTCTTT. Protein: CASRPTGTGRYEAFF.

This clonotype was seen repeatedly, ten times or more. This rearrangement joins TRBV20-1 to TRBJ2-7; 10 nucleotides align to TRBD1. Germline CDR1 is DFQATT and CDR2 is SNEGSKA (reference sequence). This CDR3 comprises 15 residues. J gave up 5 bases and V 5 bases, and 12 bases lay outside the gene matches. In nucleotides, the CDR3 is TGCAGTGCTGGCGACCCGGGACAGGGGATGAACGAGCAGTACTTC. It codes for CSAGDPGQGMNEQYF.

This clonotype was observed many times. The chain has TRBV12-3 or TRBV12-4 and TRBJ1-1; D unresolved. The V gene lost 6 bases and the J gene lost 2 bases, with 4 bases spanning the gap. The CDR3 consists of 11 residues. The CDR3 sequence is CASRVNTEAFF. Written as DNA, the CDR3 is TGTGCCAGCAGGGTCAACACTGAAGCTTTCTTT.